This TCR beta chain came from a study of CD8 T cells in ankylosing spondylitis. Broader study findings: Characteristic of ankylosing spondylitis blood, it appeared, was a TCR beta motif comprising roughly eight highly homologous variants. Prior work had noted some motif variants in reactive arthritis blood and synovial fluid.

The ends were cut back, 5 bases at V and 7 bases at J, with 27 bases in the middle. This CDR3 is built from 17 residues. Germline assignment: CDR1 MNHEY and CDR2 SMNVEV (reference sequence). This clonotype was observed a few times. Its target is unknown. TCRdb re-analysed the 5' RACE reads in MiXCR, keeping a single row per CDR3 protein. In the table there are around 440,000 distinct CDR3 sequences, 15% to 20% of which are singletons. This TCR was sampled from a male donor with ankylosing spondylitis. The material sequenced was blood, either unsorted or a sorted T cell fraction (not recorded which). The gene calls are TRBV27 and TRBJ2-7; D unclear. CDR3 nucleotide sequence: TGTGCCAGCAGTCCCCTACTAACGACATACCCTACGGTTGAGCAGTACTTC. It codes for CASSPLLTTYPTVEQYF.